Sequencing of this T cell receptor (beta chain) was carried out in a study of blood T cell repertoires in COVID-19. As originally analysed: Reference gene primer amplification gave estimated nucleated cell counts. Sequenced by immunoSEQ multiplex PCR; TCRdb stores in-frame clones only, minus some. That table furnishes V, J and clone size, whereas the DNA furnished D and trimming. The sample shows approximately 190,000 clones, around 85% of them seen only once. This receptor was taken from a man between 65 and 85 years old with active or convalescent COVID-19. What was sequenced was peripheral blood.

The CDR3 sequence is CASSIGDRGYGYTF. CDR3 nucleotide sequence: TGTGCCAGCAGTATTGGAGACAGGGGCTATGGCTACACCTTC. This chain uses TRBV28 with TRBJ1-2; 8 bases align to TRBD1. Germline assignment: CDR1 MDHEN and CDR2 SYDVKM. Trimming at V came to 5 bases and at J to 4 bases, leaving 6 bases not matched to a gene. There are 14 residues in the CDR3.